This TCR beta chain was identified during a study of T cells after yellow fever vaccination. In the study overall: With SMART-Seq v4 Ultra Low Input, the fractions containing low cell numbers were prepared. Study findings and constraints: Booster sampling recovered most clones from primary vaccination (around 96% CD4, roughly 88% CD8).

As concerns this clonotype: Its antigen is currently unknown. Being one base from a much bigger clone, this may be a read error.

The trim removed 3 bases at V and 8 bases at J, leaving 11 bases unmatched. The CDR3 is 15 residues long. The V gene's germline CDR1 is SGHRS and CDR2 YFSETQ. Researchers made TCR cDNA using 5'RACE template switching, and this step added a universal primer site and UMIs. MiXCR, run by TCRdb on the 5' RACE reads, gives a single entry per CDR3 protein. The table shows about 240,000 distinct CDR3 sequences, with about 3.5% occurring only once. The source was PBMCs, collected 15 days after the yellow fever booster vaccination. The chain combines TRBV5-1 with TRBJ2-1; 7 nucleotides line up with TRBD2. The sequence was collected from a man between 18 and 29 years old who received the YFV17D yellow fever vaccine. CDR3 bases: TGCGCCAGCAGCTCCGTGACTAGCCCCTTAGATGAGCAGTTCTTC. Amino acid sequence: CASSSVTSPLDEQFF.